This TCR beta chain was captured in a study of cytomegalovirus exposure and HLA in healthy donors. There are 15 residues in the CDR3. Trimming left V 8 bases short and J 4 bases short, with 18 bases between. Germline V gene lookup returns CDR1 SEHNR and CDR2 FQNEAQ (reference sequence). Concerning this clone: The antigen is unknown.

13 Jbeta primers and 60 Vbeta primers were used for the PCR. The protocol was immunoSEQ multiplex PCR, while the TCRdb copy is restricted to in-frame clones and leaves out a portion. Among 130,000 or so clones listed, around 80% were seen once. Study results and caveats: Some public TCRs appeared in many individuals, while most sequences were rare.

Sequences were obtained from PBMCs. This clonotype was sampled from a woman in her 40s in good health and CMV-seronegative. The gene calls are TRBV7-9 and TRBJ1-5; possible D gene TRBD1, 5 bases. CDR3 DNA: TGTGCCAGCGCGGGGGTAGGACCATATAATCAGCCCCAGCATTTT. Translation gives CASAGVGPYNQPQHF. The full variable domain, with the rest looked up from reference TRBV7-9 and TRBJ1-5, is DTGVSQNPRHKITKRGQNVTFRCDPISEHNRLYWYRQTLGQGPEFLTYFQNEAQLEKSRLLSDRFSAERPKGSFSTLEIQRTEQGDSAMYLCASAGVGPYNQPQHFGDGTRLSIL.